This TCR beta chain was profiled in a study of beta chain features in type 1 diabetes (dated by TCRdb to about 2018). About the study as a whole: Mean age, gender distribution, total cell number and subset yield did not differ between patients and healthy donors. A total of roughly 98,000,000 sorted cells were examined across all samples, and a strong correlation was observed between cell number per subset and RNA yield. In the study, TCRB repertoires of sorted circulating CD4+ T cell subsets from recently diagnosed type 1 diabetes patients were compared with those of matched healthy donors. Regulatory and stem cell-like memory subsets were obtained from only 8 patients and about 8 healthy donors, while naive and central memory subsets were obtained from all 30 or so donors.

The entire amount of isolated RNA was reverse transcribed using the High Capacity cDNA Reverse Transcription Kit, so the sequenced TCRB transcripts were expressed ones. Deep immunoSEQ sequencing was performed on naive, central memory and regulatory T cell samples, with an average of around 3.4 million total reads per sample. Sorted cells were lysed in RLT buffer, and RNA was extracted using DNase-treated RNeasy Micro or Mini kits according to cell number. Each cell subset was processed on its own to prevent cross-contamination, while patient and healthy donor samples were processed together. The immunoSEQ multiplex PCR was used to amplify TCRB sequences from cDNA, generating 87-bp fragments that spanned the CDR3 region. Sequencing of the amplicons was performed on the Illumina HiSeq platform. The paper's data handling went like this. PCR bias was computationally corrected using synthetic template baselines, reads within Hamming distance 2 were collapsed, and singletons that could not be merged were discarded. By aligning reads against IMGT, V, D and J genes, CDR3 length, and insertions or deletions at six rearrangement sites were assigned. Within each subset, clonotype counts were normalized to sorted cell number, and only after that were true diversity and Gini coefficients computed with the tcR R package. Repertoire sharing was quantified using the overlap coefficient calculated on TCRB nucleotide sequences. What TCRdb holds here is the immuneACCESS table cut down to in-frame rearrangements. Part of the clones is not present; checked against another copy, under half of the missing clones reflect an unresolved V gene, and the others are unexplained. V, J and clone size reflect that table, while D and trimming were determined from the DNA. This sample holds 150,000 to 200,000 clones; 8.5% to 10% were observed only once. The top ten hold under 0.85% of the sample.

Broad study findings and their caveats: At VDJ recombination sites, patients with type 1 diabetes made fewer insertions and deleted more nucleotides, a pattern implying thymic rearrangement abnormalities. Type 1 diabetes patients showed a moderate but significant shortening of TCRB CDR3 length in all four CD4+ subsets. The naive, central memory and regulatory TCRB repertoires appeared to resemble one another more closely among patients than among healthy donors. Shorter templates might be favored by PCR, yet because patient and control samples were amplified and corrected together, any such skew would affect both groups equally. Because cDNA rather than genomic DNA was sequenced, highly expressing activated cells could have been over-represented, although no difference in activation and CD3 levels was found between groups. Only small numbers of individuals were included in the HLA sub-analyses, which left unresolved whether HLA type had any influence on TCRB rearrangement.

CDR3 length: 14 amino acids, cysteine to phenylalanine. Solely the CDR3 DNA is kept, with 42 bases framed from the first base. Trimming removed 5 bases from V and 0 bases from J, leaving 11 bases between the germline ends. For CDR1 and CDR2, the germline V gene lists SGHNT and YENEEA. Details on this clone: What antigen it recognizes has not been identified. The record has no base qualities; no much larger clone is one base away.

Each donor gave one peripheral blood draw, around 0.12 L on average, collected into heparinised tubes. A BD FACSAria II and a panel including CD45RO, CCR7, CD25, CD127, CD95 and CD27 were used to sort naive, central memory, regulatory and stem cell-like memory CD4+ T cells. A purity above 98% was achieved for all sorted populations. PBMCs were separated immediately by Lymphoprep density gradient centrifugation and were stained directly, without being cultured. To minimize batch effects, samples were stained and sorted in pairs, one healthy donor with one patient per experiment. The sample taken for sequencing was central memory CD4+ T cells from blood. This clonotype originated in a woman in her twenties or thirties with type 1 diabetes. The chain employs TRBV11-3 and TRBJ2-7; the D segment cannot be called with confidence. In nucleotides, the sequence is TGTGCCAGCAGCCCCAGTGGCAGCTCCTACGAGCAGTACTTC. It encodes CASSPSGSSYEQYF.